The 5 T cell receptor beta chains reported below all come from one sample, sequenced in a study of blood T cell repertoires in COVID-19. The repertoire was sequenced with immunoSEQ multiplex PCR; TCRdb's copy has only in-frame clones and lacks some. There are hundreds of thousands of clones in the sample; roughly 90% occur only once, and roughly 0.84% lies in the top ten. Material for sequencing was peripheral blood. The receptor source for this set is a man between 18 and 29 years old with COVID-19, enrolled during active disease.

The V and J genes are TRBV18 and TRBJ2-2; 7 bases are shared with TRBD1. CDR1 is KGHSH and CDR2 is LQKENI in the germline V gene. The CDR3 contains 15 residues. Unmatched junction bases numbered 4, after V lost 3 bases and J lost 3 bases. CDR3 sequence reads: CASSPITGDTGELFF. CDR3 DNA: TGTGCCAGCTCACCCATAACAGGGGACACCGGGGAGCTGTTTTTT. Based on the CDR3 plus reference TRBV18 and TRBJ2-2, the full variable domain is NAGVMQNPRHLVRRRGQEARLRCSPMKGHSHVYWYRQLPEEGLKFMVYLQKENIIDESGMPKERFSAEFPKEGPSILRIQQVVRGDSAAYFCASSPITGDTGELFFGEGSRLTVL.

This sequence joins TRBV9 and TRBJ2-2; D is undetermined. The CDR3 covers 13 residues. Trimming took 3 bases from V and 2 from J, leaving 5 bases between them. CDR1 is SGDLS and CDR2 is YYNGEE in the germline V gene. DNA of the CDR3: TGTGCCAGCAGCGATTCTAACACCGGGGAGCTGTTTTTT. Translating it yields CASSDSNTGELFF.

This chain links TRBV5-4 with TRBJ2-3; 7 bases are shared with TRBD1. The CDR3 totals 11 residues. Germline values: CDR1 SGHNT, CDR2 YYREEE (reference sequence). The V and J ends lost 5 bases and 8 bases, in that order; junction bases with no gene match: 2. CDR3 in DNA: TGTGCCAGCAGAGCAGGGGGTACGCAGTATTTT. It yields the protein CASRAGGTQYF.

The chain employs TRBV6-2 or TRBV6-3 and TRBJ2-3, with TRBD2 identical over 13 bases. CDR3 length: 15 amino acids. CDR1 is MNHEY and CDR2 is SVGEGT in the germline V gene. V lost 5 bases to trimming and J lost 8 bases; unmatched junction nucleotides: 7. The chain's CDR3 is CASSQTSGGPGTQYF. In DNA form, the CDR3 reads TGTGCCAGCAGTCAGACTAGCGGGGGGCCGGGTACGCAGTATTTT.

CDR3 bases: TGTGCCAGCAGCGTTACAGTGAACACTGAAGCTTTCTTT. This gives the protein CASSVTVNTEAFF. The gene calls are TRBV7-2 and TRBJ1-1; D is ambiguous. Germline V gene sequence: CDR1 SGHTA, CDR2 FQGNSA. V gave up 5 bases and J gave up 0 bases, with 7 bases separating them. CDR3 size: 13 residues.